The 5 T cell receptor beta chains presented below share a single source sample, sequenced in a study of cytotoxic CD8 clonotypes in ibrutinib-treated CLL. Clones were read by immunoSEQ multiplex PCR, and TCRdb kept only the in-frame ones, dropping some. The sample holds 12,000 or so clones; under 80% are singletons and the top ten take 25%. Specimen: PBMCs, collected before ibrutinib treatment. The receptor set was obtained from a human donor with chronic lymphocytic leukemia.

This rearrangement joins TRBV6-1 to TRBJ1-4, with a possible D match to TRBD1 (5 bases). Germline V lookup: CDR1 MNHNS, CDR2 SASEGT. The CDR3 extends over 16 amino acids. V lost 4 bases, J lost 3 bases, and 15 bases lay in between. In nucleotides, the CDR3 is TGTGCCAGCAGTGCGTCCCAGGGCGGATCTAATGAAAAACTGTTTTTT. Translating gives CASSASQGGSNEKLFF.

The CDR3 spells CASSPMGNEQFF. In DNA form, the CDR3 reads TGTGCCAGCAGCCCGATGGGTAATGAGCAGTTCTTC. The gene calls are TRBV7-9 and TRBJ2-1; D gene ambiguous. Germline V gene lookup returns CDR1 SEHNR and CDR2 FQNEAQ (reference sequence). The CDR3 is 12 amino acids. Deletions cut 5 bases from V and 7 bases from J, with 9 bases between.

The chain employs TRBV4-3 and TRBJ2-7; D remains ambiguous. Germline V gene data show CDR1 as LGHNA and CDR2 as YSLEER. Trimming shortened V by 0 bases and J by 2 bases, and 8 bases separated the two germline ends. The CDR3 length is 14 residues. The CDR3 nucleotides read TGCGCCAGCAGCCAAGAGTCGGGCACCTACGAGCAGTACTTC. Translating it yields CASSQESGTYEQYF.

The chain has TRBV11-2 and TRBJ2-5; no clear D. V was pared by 7 bases and J by 0 bases, with 9 bases between. Germline V gives CDR1 SGHAT, CDR2 FQNNGV. The CDR3 consists of 13 residues. The CDR3 loop is CASIPENQETQYF. The CDR3 nucleotides read TGTGCCAGCATCCCTGAGAACCAAGAGACCCAGTACTTC.

This clone is medium-sized by share. The rearrangement joins TRBV11-2 to TRBJ2-7; TRBD2 aligns across 8 bases. Germline CDR1 and CDR2: SGHAT and FQNNGV. The CDR3 is 14 amino acids. Trimming cost V 4 bases and J 4 bases; bases outside gene matches: 6. CDR3 nucleotides: TGTGCCAGCAGCTACGGGGGGGTAGGGTACGAGCAGTACTTC. Translating it yields CASSYGGVGYEQYF.